What follows are 16 T cell receptor beta chains derived from one specimen sequenced in a study of lymphopenia after photon versus proton radiotherapy. Clones were sequenced by immunoSEQ multiplex PCR, and TCRdb holds only the in-frame ones, with some missing. This table holds approximately 160,000 clones, around nine tenths found once. This specimen was peripheral blood, taken from a patient treated with photon-based radiotherapy. The origin of the receptors is a man aged 45-60 years with gastric cancer.

The chain uses TRBV28 and TRBJ1-1; D gene ambiguous. The germline gives CDR1 MDHEN, CDR2 SYDVKM. The ends were cut back, 4 bases at V and 1 base at J, with 16 bases in the middle. The CDR3 spans 16 residues. CDR3 loop: CASSSTATGANTEAFF. The CDR3 bases are TGTGCCAGCAGTTCCACCGCGACGGGAGCGAACACTGAAGCTTTCTTT.

The rearrangement joins TRBV11-1 to TRBJ2-3; 8 bases agree with TRBD2. Germline V gene sequence: CDR1 SGHAT, CDR2 FQDESV (reference sequence). J was trimmed by 11 bases and V by 2 bases; bases with no gene match: 15. The CDR3 spans 16 residues. The CDR3 coding sequence is TGTGCCAGCAGCTTATGGTTGCGAGCGGGAGTAGTGAAGCAGTATTTT. Amino acids: CASSLWLRAGVVKQYF.

The V call is TRBV10-3, the J call TRBJ1-2; D gene uncertain. Germline assignment: CDR1 ENHRY and CDR2 SYGVKD. The germline V and J ends were trimmed by 3 bases and 5 bases, with 13 bases remaining between them. The CDR3 runs to 14 residues. The CDR3 DNA is TGTGCCATCAGTGAAGGTTTGGGAGAATATGGCTACACCTTC. Protein: CAISEGLGEYGYTF.

CDR3 region: CSVGQGTYEQYF. The CDR3 nucleotides read TGCAGCGTGGGACAGGGTACCTACGAGCAGTACTTC. The chain employs TRBV29-1 and TRBJ2-7; 9 nucleotides agree with TRBD1. V shed 6 bases and J 2 bases; nucleotides not matched to a gene: 2. CDR1 SQVTM and CDR2 ANQGSEA come from the germline V gene. The length of the CDR3 is 12 residues.

The V and J genes are TRBV13 and TRBJ2-1; 12 bases match TRBD2. Trimming at V came to 5 bases and at J to 8 bases, leaving 4 bases not matched to a gene. The CDR3 has 14 amino acids. Germline-derived CDR1 and CDR2 are PRHDT and FYEKMQ (reference sequence). In nucleotides, the CDR3 is TGTGCCAGCAGCCAACTAGCGGGAGGATATGAGCAGTTCTTC. Translation: CASSQLAGGYEQFF.

This clone was found once. The rearrangement links TRBV7-2 to TRBJ2-7; a weak D match, TRBD1 (7 bases). Germline CDR1 and CDR2: SGHTA and FQGNSA. The V end lost 3 bases, the J end lost 5 bases, and 17 bases lay between the germline ends. This CDR3 comprises 15 residues. CDR3 nucleotide sequence: TGTGCCAGCAGCTTCCGCAGGGGGGAAAGCGACGAGCAGTACTTC. As protein: CASSFRRGESDEQYF.

This clone was seen just once. This rearrangement joins TRBV28 to TRBJ2-1; a possible D gene is TRBD2 (7 bases). Per germline, CDR1 MDHEN and CDR2 SYDVKM. The CDR3 covers 13 residues. V shed 6 bases and J shed 6 bases, with 12 bases lying between them. The CDR3 nucleotides are TGTGCCAGCAGGGTCGGGGGGCTCAATGAGCAGTTCTTC. This codes for CASRVGGLNEQFF.

This clone appeared a single time. The V and J genes are TRBV27 and TRBJ1-1, with D maybe TRBD1 (5 bases). Germline V gene data show CDR1 as MNHEY and CDR2 as SMNVEV (reference sequence). CDR3 length: 15 amino acids. The V gene lost 8 bases and the J gene lost 5 bases, with 21 bases spanning the gap. CDR3 region: CASAGYKGKGTEAFF. The CDR3, as DNA: TGTGCCAGCGCGGGGTACAAGGGGAAGGGGACTGAAGCTTTCTTT.

J is TRBJ2-1 and V is TRBV4-3; 9 positions agree with TRBD2. The CDR3 contains 15 residues. Germline CDR1 is LGHNA and CDR2 is YSLEER. V shed 3 bases and J 2 bases; nucleotides not matched to a gene: 2. The CDR3: CASSHRTSAYNEQFF. In DNA, the CDR3 is TGCGCCAGCAGCCATCGGACTAGCGCCTACAATGAGCAGTTCTTC.

The rearrangement joins TRBV2 to TRBJ1-1; D is unclear. This CDR3 has 13 residues. Trimming cost V 3 bases and J 8 bases, with 13 bases left between them. Germline V gene data show CDR1 as SNHLY and CDR2 as FYNNEI. The CDR3 loop is CASSDNGEFEAFF. As DNA, the CDR3 is TGTGCCAGCAGTGATAACGGTGAGTTCGAAGCTTTCTTT.

The gene calls are TRBV28 and TRBJ2-7; 9 bases agree with TRBD2. This CDR3 is 14 amino acids long. The V gene end was trimmed by 2 bases and the J gene end by 7 bases; junction bases not matched to a gene: 6. Per the germline V gene, CDR1 is MDHEN and CDR2 is SYDVKM. The CDR3, as DNA: TGTGCCAGCAGTTTAGCGGGAGGGTCGAGGGAGCAGTACTTC. Its translation is CASSLAGGSREQYF. The full variable domain, its missing parts supplied by reference TRBV28 and TRBJ2-7, is DVKVTQSSRYLVKRTGEKVFLECVQDMDHENMFWYRQDPGLGLRLIYFSYDVKMKEKGDIPEGYSVSREKKERFSLILESASTNQTSMYLCASSLAGGSREQYFGPGTRLTVT.

There are a few counts of this clone. The J gene is TRBJ2-1, the V gene TRBV7-9; D might be TRBD2 (5 bases). The germline CDR1 and CDR2 sequences are SEHNR and FQNEAQ (reference sequence). The CDR3 spans 12 residues. Trimming shortened V by 5 bases and J by 7 bases, and 9 bases separated the two germline ends. The CDR3 DNA sequence: TGTGCCAGCAGCCAGGACTTTAATGAGCAGTTCTTC. It is translated as CASSQDFNEQFF. The entire variable domain, with the rest obtained from reference TRBV7-9 and TRBJ2-1, is as follows: DTGVSQNPRHKITKRGQNVTFRCDPISEHNRLYWYRQTLGQGPEFLTYFQNEAQLEKSRLLSDRFSAERPKGSFSTLEIQRTEQGDSAMYLCASSQDFNEQFFGPGTRLTVL.

The chain joins TRBV7-9 to TRBJ2-7; D gene unclear. There are 12 residues in the CDR3. With 5 bases removed from V and 7 bases from J, the gap between germline ends came to 12 bases. Germline V CDR1 and CDR2: SEHNR, FQNEAQ (reference sequence). This CDR3 is CASSPGSREQYF. CDR3 nucleotide sequence: TGTGCCAGCAGCCCCGGGTCGAGGGAGCAGTACTTC.

The chain carries TRBV15 and TRBJ2-1; D is perhaps TRBD1 (6 bases). The V end lost 1 base, the J end lost 10 bases, and 8 bases lay between the germline ends. CDR1 and CDR2 from the germline V gene are LNHNV and YYDKDF (reference sequence). The CDR3 totals 12 residues. The chain's CDR3 is CATSRGQGEQFF. In DNA, the CDR3 is TGTGCCACCAGCAGAGGGCAGGGGGAGCAGTTCTTC.

The chain carries TRBV25-1 and TRBJ1-2; TRBD1 aligns across 7 bases. The length of the CDR3 is 15 residues. V was clipped by 2 bases and J by 5 bases; unmatched bases: 8. Germline CDR1 MGHDK, CDR2 SYGVNS. The DNA for the CDR3 is TGTGCCAGCAGTGAAATAATACAGGGGCGTTATGGCTACACCTTC. The encoded protein is CASSEIIQGRYGYTF.

The gene calls are TRBV5-5 and TRBJ1-1, with 11 nucleotides matching TRBD1. The CDR3 contains 16 residues. The J segment lost 3 bases and the V segment lost 4 bases, leaving 8 bases of the junction unmatched. Germline V lookup: CDR1 SGHKS, CDR2 YYEKEE (reference sequence). The CDR3 spells CASSKDRGLDDTEAFF. The CDR3 DNA is TGTGCCAGCAGCAAGGACAGGGGGCTTGACGACACTGAAGCTTTCTTT.